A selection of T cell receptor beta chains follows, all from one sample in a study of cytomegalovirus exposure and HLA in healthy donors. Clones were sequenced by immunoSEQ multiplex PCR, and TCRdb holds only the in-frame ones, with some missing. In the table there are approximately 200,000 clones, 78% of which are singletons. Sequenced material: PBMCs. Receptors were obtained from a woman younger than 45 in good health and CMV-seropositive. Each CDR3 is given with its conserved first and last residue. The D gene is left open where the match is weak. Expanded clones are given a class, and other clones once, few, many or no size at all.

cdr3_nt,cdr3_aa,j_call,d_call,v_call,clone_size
TGTGCCAGCACCCTTATGGGACAGACCACCGGGGAGCTGTTTTTT,CASTLMGQTTGELFF,TRBJ2-2,TRBD1,TRBV6-5,.
TGTGCCAGCAGTTTAAGCGGGGCAGGGCGAAATTCACCCCTCCACTTT,CASSLSGAGRNSPLHF,TRBJ1-6,.,TRBV27,.
TGTGCCAGCAGCCAAGAGGGCAGGACGAACACTGAAGCTTTCTTT,CASSQEGRTNTEAFF,TRBJ1-1,.,TRBV7-9,.
TGTGCCAGCAGTCTAATCTCGGACAGGGGAAATGGCTACACCTTC,CASSLISDRGNGYTF,TRBJ1-2,TRBD1,TRBV27,.
TGCGCCAGCAGCTTGCCGACAGGGTCCTCCTACGAGCAGTACTTC,CASSLPTGSSYEQYF,TRBJ2-7,TRBD1,TRBV5-1,.
TGCGCCAGCAGCTTCGGCAGGGGACAGGGAGCTTTCTTT,CASSFGRGQGAFF,TRBJ1-1,TRBD1,TRBV5-1,few
TGTGCCAGTAGTAACCAGAGGGCTGGAAACACCATATATTTT,CASSNQRAGNTIYF,TRBJ1-3,.,TRBV19,.
TGTGCCAGCTCACCAACAGGGAACCAGAACACTGAAGCTTTCTTT,CASSPTGNQNTEAFF,TRBJ1-1,.,TRBV18,.
TGTGCCAGCAGTTTATCGTCCGGGACAGGGGGCTTTAAACTGTTTTTT,CASSLSSGTGGFKLFF,TRBJ1-4,TRBD1,TRBV28,.
TGTGCCAGTAGGGGGATCGGTACCTACGAGCAGTACTTC,CASRGIGTYEQYF,TRBJ2-7,.,TRBV7-2,once
TGCAGTGCTACCGGCGAGGGACTGCAGTTCTTC,CSATGEGLQFF,TRBJ2-1,.,TRBV20-1,.
TGCGCCAGCAGCTACGGGTCGAACACTGAAGCTTTCTTT,CASSYGSNTEAFF,TRBJ1-1,.,TRBV5-1,.
TGTGCCAGCAGGGCCGGGACTAGCGGTAACGAGCAGTACTTC,CASRAGTSGNEQYF,TRBJ2-7,TRBD2,TRBV6-1,.
TGTGCCAGCAGCTTGGATCCAGGGCAACACTCTGGAAACACCATATATTTT,CASSLDPGQHSGNTIYF,TRBJ1-3,.,TRBV5-6,.
TGTGCCAGCAGCCGCGGAGCGGAGTACAATGAGCAGTTCTTC,CASSRGAEYNEQFF,TRBJ2-1,.,TRBV6-5,.
TGTGCCAGCAGCCCGCCCAGGGTCTATGGCTACACCTTC,CASSPPRVYGYTF,TRBJ1-2,.,TRBV5-6,.
TGTGCCAGCAGTGCTCGAAACAGGGACAATGAGCAGTTCTTC,CASSARNRDNEQFF,TRBJ2-1,.,TRBV6-5,few
TGTGCCAGCAGCCCGACCCCCCCCGACAGTCCCTACGAGCAGTACTTC,CASSPTPPDSPYEQYF,TRBJ2-7,.,TRBV7-9,.